This TCR beta chain stems from a study of monozygotic twins with inflammatory bowel disease. TCRdb re-called the 5' RACE reads; one entry per CDR3 protein, DNA not given. Here the sample table reports fewer than 550,000 distinct CDR3 sequences. To note about this clonotype: Its antigen is undetermined.

CDR1 is ENHRY, CDR2 SYGVKD, per germline. This CDR3 has 11 residues. Points from the study as a whole: IBD patients had lower TCRbeta diversity (inverse Simpson) than healthy co-twins.

The rearrangement uses TRBV10-3 and TRBJ1-1. The sample was blood. This receptor was obtained from a human donor with ulcerative colitis or Crohn's disease, or a healthy co-twin of an affected twin (not recorded which). The CDR3 is CAIRGNTEAFF.